Below are 20 T cell receptor beta chains sequenced from a single sample in a study of PD-1 blockade in mismatch repair-deficient tumors. Only in-frame clones appear in the TCRdb table, and some are missing; sequencing was by immunoSEQ multiplex PCR. Here the sample spans some 120,000 clones, about nine tenths being singletons. Sequenced here: peripheral blood, sampled just under 74 weeks after starting pembrolizumab. Receptor source: an adult with mismatch repair-deficient cancer.

On this clone: The same CDR3 arises from other DNA sequences in this sample as well. The rearrangement joins TRBV4-3 to TRBJ2-7; D gene unclear. CDR1 is LGHNA, CDR2 YSLEER, per germline. V gave up 0 bases and J gave up 3 bases, with 9 bases separating them. The CDR3 is 14 amino acids. The CDR3 DNA reads as TGCGCCAGCAGCCAAGATAGGGCGGACTACGAGCAGTACTTC. Translating it yields CASSQDRADYEQYF.

V is TRBV5-6 and J is TRBJ1-2; tentative D call: TRBD1 (5 bases). Germline-derived CDR1 and CDR2 are SGHDT and YYEEEE. Trimming pared 0 bases from V and 2 bases from J, leaving 23 bases between. The CDR3 covers 19 residues. This chain's CDR3 is CASSLAGEIDWGENYGYTF. The CDR3 bases are TGTGCCAGCAGCTTGGCTGGAGAAATAGACTGGGGCGAAAACTATGGCTACACCTTC.

V gene TRBV7-2 combines with J gene TRBJ2-6; D uncertain. Trimming removed 5 bases at V and 0 bases at J, with 14 bases between. CDR3 length: 17 residues. Germline CDR1 SGHTA, CDR2 FQGNSA. CDR3: CASSLVVRSSGANVLTF. The CDR3, as DNA: TGTGCCAGCAGCCTAGTGGTCAGGAGCTCTGGGGCCAACGTCCTGACTTTC.

Written as DNA, the CDR3 is TGTGCCAGCAGTTTAAGGGCCCCAGGGAGTGGTCAGCCCCAGCATTTT. As protein: CASSLRAPGSGQPQHF. This rearrangement joins TRBV27 to TRBJ1-5, with a possible D match to TRBD1 (5 bases). V lost 2 bases and J 6 bases, leaving 17 bases between the germline ends. The CDR3 has 16 amino acids. CDR1 and CDR2 from the germline V gene are MNHEY and SMNVEV (reference sequence).

The rearrangement joins TRBV5-4 to TRBJ2-7; TRBD1 might be the D (7 bases). There are 17 residues in the CDR3. Trimming removed 7 bases at V and 7 bases at J, with 30 bases between. Germline assignment: CDR1 SGHNT and CDR2 YYREEE (reference sequence). In DNA, the CDR3 is TGTGCCAGCTCGCGGTGGAGGGACAGCCCATTTGTCGGGGAGCAGTACTTC. This gives the protein CASSRWRDSPFVGEQYF.

The count of this clone is one. This chain connects TRBV7-9 to TRBJ2-1; 7 bases align to TRBD1. Per germline, CDR1 SEHNR and CDR2 FQNEAQ (reference sequence). V dropped 4 bases and J dropped 5; count of bases not matched to a gene: 8. The CDR3 runs to 15 residues. Here the CDR3 DNA reads TGTGCCAGCAGCTACAGAGAAGACAGGGACAATGAGCAGTTCTTC. It encodes CASSYREDRDNEQFF. Using reference TRBV7-9 and TRBJ2-1 for the parts outside the CDR3, the full variable domain is DTGVSQNPRHKITKRGQNVTFRCDPISEHNRLYWYRQTLGQGPEFLTYFQNEAQLEKSRLLSDRFSAERPKGSFSTLEIQRTEQGDSAMYLCASSYREDRDNEQFFGPGTRLTVL.

This sequence joins TRBV4-3 and TRBJ2-5; maybe TRBD1 (5 bases). In germline, CDR1 is LGHNA, CDR2 YSLEER. Trimming took off 1 base at V and 4 bases at J, with 7 bases between the two ends. The CDR3 covers 13 residues. CDR3 residues: CASSQVRGETQYF. The CDR3 nucleotides read TGCGCCAGCAGCCAAGTAAGGGGAGAGACCCAGTACTTC.

J is TRBJ2-1 and V is TRBV6-6, with TRBD1 matching 8 bases. The J segment lost 6 bases and the V segment lost 6 bases, leaving 10 bases of the junction unmatched. Germline CDR1 reads MNHNY; CDR2 reads SVGAGI (reference sequence). The CDR3 is made up of 15 amino acids. Written as DNA, the CDR3 is TGTGCCAGCAGCCGCAGGGGGCAGATCGGCAATGAGCAGTTCTTC. Protein product: CASSRRGQIGNEQFF.

This chain connects TRBV4-3 to TRBJ2-2; no definite D call. Germline assignment: CDR1 LGHNA and CDR2 YSLEER. This CDR3 is built from 18 residues. Trimming took 1 base from V and 4 from J, leaving 19 bases between them. CDR3 sequence: CASSQVTPTWSVTGELFF. CDR3 DNA: TGCGCCAGCAGCCAAGTGACCCCGACCTGGAGTGTCACCGGGGAGCTGTTTTTT.

This clone was seen more than once but under ten times. The genes are TRBV21-1 and TRBJ2-7; the D segment call TRBD2 is taken from the table without a DNA check. TRBV21-1 is recorded as a pseudogene. This CDR3 region has 14 residues. The CDR3 sequence: CASSKAAGTYEQYF. As DNA, the CDR3 is TGTGCCAGCAGCAAAGCGGCGGGCACCTACGAGCAGTACTTC.

This clone came up once. V is TRBV4-3 and J is TRBJ2-7, with a possible D match to TRBD1 (6 bases). The CDR3 is made up of 14 amino acids. CDR1 and CDR2 (germline): LGHNA, YSLEER. Trimming removed 1 base from V and 3 bases from J, with 10 bases in between. This CDR3 is CASSQAQGHYEQYF. CDR3 DNA: TGCGCCAGCAGCCAAGCGCAGGGACACTACGAGCAGTACTTC.

This chain joins TRBV4-3 and TRBJ2-7, with 7 positions matching TRBD2. V trimming: 0 bases; J trimming: 5 bases; junction bases outside the gene matches: 13. Germline lookup yields CDR1 LGHNA and CDR2 YSLEER. The CDR3 contains 17 residues. CDR3 region: CASSQDLNSASGDEQYF. CDR3 nucleotides: TGCGCCAGCAGCCAAGATTTGAATTCGGCTAGCGGAGACGAGCAGTACTTC.

The chain employs TRBV5-1 and TRBJ2-7; TRBD2 might be the D (5 bases). The CDR3 is 11 amino acids. Trimming stripped 7 bases from V and 6 bases from J, with 11 bases between. Germline CDR1 is SGHRS and CDR2 is YFSETQ. CDR3 bases: TGCGCCAGCGCCCTTGGAGGCGAGCAGTACTTC. It codes for CASALGGEQYF.

The rearrangement uses TRBV6-5 and TRBJ2-7; weak D call: TRBD1 (6 bases). The CDR3 loop spans 15 amino acids. V lost 2 bases and J lost 2, with 13 bases in between. Germline CDR1 is MNHEY and CDR2 is SVGAGI. In DNA form, the CDR3 reads TGTGCCAGCAGTTACGCCAGGACAGCCCCCTACGAGCAGTACTTC. Amino acid sequence: CASSYARTAPYEQYF.

The chain couples TRBV6-5 to TRBJ2-7; 11 nucleotides match TRBD1. Germline V gene data show CDR1 as MNHEY and CDR2 as SVGAGI. The CDR3 sequence is 14 residues long. V shed 6 bases and J 5 bases; nucleotides not matched to a gene: 6. The CDR3 DNA follows: TGTGCCAGCAGCCTCGGACAGGGGGCGGACGAGCAGTACTTC. Amino acids: CASSLGQGADEQYF.

The chain combines TRBV5-1 with TRBJ2-7; 8 bases are a match to TRBD1. The CDR3 is 14 amino acids. Trimming took 1 base from V and 4 from J; bases not matched to a gene: 4. Germline V lookup: CDR1 SGHRS, CDR2 YFSETQ. In DNA form, the CDR3 reads TGCGCCAGCAGCTTGACAGGGGGTGCGTACGAGCAGTACTTC. Its translation is CASSLTGGAYEQYF.

Here the CDR3 DNA reads TGTGCCAGCACCGACGGGACAGGGGGCGCGTACGAGCAGTACTTC. This codes for CASTDGTGGAYEQYF. This chain links TRBV6-1 with TRBJ2-7; 12 bases agree with TRBD1. V trimming: 7 bases; J trimming: 4 bases; junction bases outside the gene matches: 8. The germline V gene encodes CDR1 MNHNS and CDR2 SASEGT. The CDR3 has 15 amino acids.

The chain recombines TRBV28 with TRBJ2-7, with D perhaps TRBD1 or TRBD2 (5 bases each). CDR1 is MDHEN and CDR2 is SYDVKM in the germline V gene. This CDR3 has 14 residues. V shed 4 bases and J shed 0 bases, with 10 bases lying between them. The CDR3 DNA sequence: TGTGCCAGCAGTTCCGGGACCAGCTCCTACGAGCAGTACTTC. Protein product: CASSSGTSSYEQYF.

The chain uses TRBV5-4 and TRBJ2-7, with 14 bases lining up with TRBD2. The CDR3 covers 16 residues. Germline CDR1 and CDR2: SGHNT and YYREEE (reference sequence). Unmatched junction bases numbered 10, after V lost 4 bases and J lost 7 bases. CDR3 coding DNA: TGTGCCAGCAGCCCGGCCGTGGGACTAGCGGGAGTTGAGCAGTACTTC. The encoded protein is CASSPAVGLAGVEQYF. Supplemented by reference TRBV5-4 and TRBJ2-7, the full variable domain reads ETGVTQSPTHLIKTRGQQVTLRCSSQSGHNTVSWYQQALGQGPQFIFQYYREEENGRGNFPPRFSGLQFPNYSSELNVNALELDDSALYLCASSPAVGLAGVEQYFGPGTRLTVT.

The rearrangement joins TRBV30 to TRBJ2-2; D is unclear. Per germline, CDR1 GTSNPN and CDR2 SVGIG (reference sequence). The V end was cut by 0 bases, the J end by 8 bases, with 13 bases between. The CDR3 is 14 amino acids. The CDR3 here is CAWSVGPARGELFF. Written as DNA, the CDR3 is TGTGCCTGGAGTGTAGGGCCAGCGAGAGGGGAGCTGTTTTTT. Variable domain in full (rest from reference TRBV30 and TRBJ2-2): SQTIHQWPATLVQPVGSPLSLECTVEGTSNPNLYWYRQAAGRGLQLLFYSVGIGQISSEVPQNLSASRPQDRQFILSSKKLLLSDSGFYLCAWSVGPARGELFFGEGSRLTVL.